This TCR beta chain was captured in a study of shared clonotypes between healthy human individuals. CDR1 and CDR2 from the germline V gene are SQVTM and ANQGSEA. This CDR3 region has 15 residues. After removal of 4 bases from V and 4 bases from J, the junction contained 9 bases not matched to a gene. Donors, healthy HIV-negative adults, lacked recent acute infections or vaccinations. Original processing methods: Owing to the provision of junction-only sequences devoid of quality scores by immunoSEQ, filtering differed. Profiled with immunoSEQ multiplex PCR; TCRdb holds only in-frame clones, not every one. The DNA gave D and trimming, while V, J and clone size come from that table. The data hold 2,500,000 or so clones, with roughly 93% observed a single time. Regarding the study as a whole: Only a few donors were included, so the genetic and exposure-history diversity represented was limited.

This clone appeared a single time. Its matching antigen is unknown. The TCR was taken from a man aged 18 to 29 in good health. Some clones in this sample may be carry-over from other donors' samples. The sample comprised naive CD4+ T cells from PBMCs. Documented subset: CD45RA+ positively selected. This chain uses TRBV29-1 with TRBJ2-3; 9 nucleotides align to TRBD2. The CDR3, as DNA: TGCAGCGTTGGTCCTAGCGGGATTCAGGCAGATACGCAGTATTTT. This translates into CSVGPSGIQADTQYF.